The T cell receptor (beta chain) under discussion was sequenced for a study of T cell responses to AZD1222 COVID-19 vaccine. The CDR3 has 13 amino acids. V lost 6 bases, J lost 4 bases, and 5 bases stayed unmatched. Here immunoSEQ multiplex PCR was the method, and the copy in TCRdb shows in-frame clones only, minus some. The sample gives over 100,000 clones, 84% of which show up once; around 15% is in the top ten. Here the sequenced sample was peripheral blood, taken on day 0 of AZD1222 vaccination. The origin of this receptor is an adult in good health. The chain employs TRBV12-3 or TRBV12-4 and TRBJ1-2, with 7 bases that match TRBD1. CDR3 residues: CASRGGGGYGYTF. In DNA form, the CDR3 reads TGTGCCAGCAGGGGAGGGGGCGGCTATGGCTACACCTTC.